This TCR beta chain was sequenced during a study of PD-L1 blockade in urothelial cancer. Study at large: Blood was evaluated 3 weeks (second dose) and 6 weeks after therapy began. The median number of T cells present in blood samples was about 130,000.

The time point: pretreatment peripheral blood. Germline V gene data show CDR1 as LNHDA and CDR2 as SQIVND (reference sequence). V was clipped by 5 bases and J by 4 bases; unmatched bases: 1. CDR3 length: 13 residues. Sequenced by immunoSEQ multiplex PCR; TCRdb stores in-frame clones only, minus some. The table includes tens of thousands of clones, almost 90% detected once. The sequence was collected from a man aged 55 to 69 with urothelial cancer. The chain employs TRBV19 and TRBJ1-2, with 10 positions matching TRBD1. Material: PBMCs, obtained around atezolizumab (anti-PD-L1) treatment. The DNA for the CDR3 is TGTGCCAGTAGTCGGACAGGGGGCTATGGCTACACCTTC. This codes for CASSRTGGYGYTF.